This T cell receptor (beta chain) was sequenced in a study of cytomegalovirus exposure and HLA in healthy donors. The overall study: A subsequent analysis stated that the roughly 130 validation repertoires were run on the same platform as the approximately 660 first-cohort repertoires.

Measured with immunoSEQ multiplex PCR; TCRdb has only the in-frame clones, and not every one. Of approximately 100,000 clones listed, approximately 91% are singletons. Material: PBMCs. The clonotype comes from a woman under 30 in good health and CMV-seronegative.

The CDR3 region is CASSLPLSRNTEAFF. The CDR3 DNA reads as TGTGCCAGCAGCTTGCCCCTGTCCAGGAACACTGAAGCTTTCTTT. The chain employs TRBV5-6 and TRBJ1-1; D not certain. The CDR3 sequence is 15 residues long. Germline V gene lookup returns CDR1 SGHDT and CDR2 YYEEEE. V was pared by 1 base and J by 1 base, with 11 bases between.